This TCR beta chain was recorded in a study of blood T cell repertoires in COVID-19. Clones were sequenced by immunoSEQ multiplex PCR, and TCRdb holds only the in-frame ones, with some missing. The sample lists around 160,000 clones; roughly 84% were seen once. V lost 1 base and J lost 2; bases outside the gene matches: 3. In germline, CDR1 is SGHDT, CDR2 YYEEEE. This CDR3 spans 15 amino acids. Specimen: PBMCs or T cells enriched from blood (not recorded which). The chain is built from TRBV5-6 and TRBJ1-3; 7 bases agree with TRBD1. The receptor comes from a woman aged 45-59 years who had been exposed to COVID-19. CDR3 bases: TGTGCCAGCAGCTTGCAAGGGGGCCCTGGAAACACCATATATTTT. Protein: CASSLQGGPGNTIYF.